The 22 T cell receptor beta chains presented below share a single source sample, sequenced in a study of cytomegalovirus exposure and HLA in healthy donors. PCR amplification relied on 60 Vbeta primers (plus 13 Jbeta primers). Libraries were prepared by immunoSEQ multiplex PCR; TCRdb keeps only in-frame clonotypes and omits some of them. The sample yields hundreds of thousands of clones, 65% to 90% seen once. Sequencing used PBMCs. The source is a girl aged 5-17 years in good health and CMV-seronegative.

This chain connects TRBV28 to TRBJ1-4, with 7 bases fitting TRBD1. This CDR3 is built from 15 residues. Trimming removed 6 bases from V and 5 bases from J; junction bases left unmatched: 9. Germline CDR1 is MDHEN and CDR2 is SYDVKM. The CDR3 sequence is CASRGWTGVNEKLFF. CDR3 DNA: TGTGCCAGCAGGGGATGGACAGGAGTCAATGAAAAACTGTTTTTT.

The chain links TRBV28 to TRBJ1-5, with D maybe TRBD1 (6 bases). V gave up 5 bases and J gave up 7 bases, with 9 bases separating them. Looked up from germline, CDR1 is MDHEN and CDR2 is SYDVKM. There are 12 residues in the CDR3. The CDR3 coding sequence is TGTGCCAGCAGTACAGGGAGACAGCCCCAGCATTTT. This codes for CASSTGRQPQHF. Full variable domain (rest looked up from reference TRBV28 and TRBJ1-5): DVKVTQSSRYLVKRTGEKVFLECVQDMDHENMFWYRQDPGLGLRLIYFSYDVKMKEKGDIPEGYSVSREKKERFSLILESASTNQTSMYLCASSTGRQPQHFGDGTRLSIL.

The chain combines TRBV28 with TRBJ1-2; TRBD1 matches 10 bases. Germline V gene data show CDR1 as MDHEN and CDR2 as SYDVKM. V shed 5 bases, J shed 5 bases, and the junction held 8 bases outside the gene matches. This CDR3 has 15 residues. CDR3 in DNA: TGTGCCAGCAGTGGGACAGGGGTGGGGGGATATGGCTACACCTTC. Translation gives CASSGTGVGGYGYTF.

The V call is TRBV27, the J call TRBJ1-5; D not certain. From germline, CDR1 is MNHEY and CDR2 SMNVEV (reference sequence). Trimming left V 9 bases short and J 4 bases short, with 16 bases between. CDR3 size: 14 residues. CDR3 nucleotides: TGTGCCAGTCGGCCCTCGGGAAGAAATCAGCCCCAGCATTTT. Translated, it gives CASRPSGRNQPQHF.

The rearrangement joins TRBV21-1 to TRBJ1-1; the DNA was not used to check the table's D call, TRBD1. TRBV21-1 is deemed a pseudogene. The CDR3 runs to 19 residues. CDR3 protein: CASSKESLDRGTRNTEAFF. CDR3 sequence (DNA): TGTGCCAGCAGCAAGGAGAGTTTAGACAGGGGGACTCGGAACACTGAAGCTTTCTTT.

The chain uses TRBV19 and TRBJ1-1; a weak D match, TRBD1 (6 bases). V was cut by 6 bases and J by 8 bases, with 16 bases left in between. Germline CDR1 and CDR2: LNHDA and SQIVND (reference sequence). The CDR3 length is 13 residues. The CDR3 DNA reads TGTGCCAGTAGATCAGACAGGTTGAGAGAAGCTTTCTTT. Encoded protein: CASRSDRLREAFF.

V and J are TRBV29-1 and TRBJ2-7, with D maybe TRBD1 (6 bases). V lost 6 bases and J lost 5, with 17 bases in between. There are 13 residues in the CDR3. Germline V lookup: CDR1 SQVTM, CDR2 ANQGSEA. CDR3 bases: TGCAGCGTCACACAGGGTGGGTTGAACGAGCAGTACTTC. Translation: CSVTQGGLNEQYF.

This clone was seen only once. The chain uses TRBV6-5 and TRBJ2-5, with 9 bases fitting TRBD1. Germline lookup yields CDR1 MNHEY and CDR2 SVGAGI. V gave up 4 bases and J gave up 2 bases; unmatched junction bases: 2. The CDR3 runs to 14 residues. CDR3 sequence (DNA): TGTGCCAGCAGTTGGGGACAGGGACAAGAGACCCAGTACTTC. Its translation: CASSWGQGQETQYF.

This chain connects TRBV6-5 to TRBJ1-1, with D uncertain. The germline gives CDR1 MNHEY, CDR2 SVGAGI. V lost 0 bases, J lost 0 bases, and 8 bases lay in between. The CDR3 covers 15 residues. CDR3 region: CASSYSWSLNTEAFF. The CDR3 nucleotides read TGTGCCAGCAGTTACTCGTGGAGTCTGAACACTGAAGCTTTCTTT.

V is TRBV11-1 and J is TRBJ1-1; 7 bases line up with TRBD1. Germline V lookup: CDR1 SGHAT, CDR2 FQDESV (reference sequence). The CDR3 is 15 amino acids. V shed 2 bases, J shed 5 bases, and the junction held 8 bases outside the gene matches. The CDR3 protein is CASSLLAGGMTEAFF. DNA of the CDR3: TGTGCCAGCAGCTTACTCGCAGGGGGTATGACTGAAGCTTTCTTT.

The rearrangement links TRBV9 to TRBJ1-6; 8 nucleotides match TRBD1. V shed 4 bases, J shed 5 bases, and the junction held 5 bases outside the gene matches. CDR3 length: 15 amino acids. Germline V gene sequence: CDR1 SGDLS, CDR2 YYNGEE. This chain's CDR3 is CASSQGAGNNSPLHF. The CDR3, as DNA: TGTGCCAGCAGCCAGGGGGCAGGGAATAATTCACCCCTCCACTTT.

This clone turned up a few times. The chain couples TRBV30 to TRBJ1-1, with D possibly being TRBD1 (5 bases). This CDR3 has 13 amino acids. Germline lookup yields CDR1 GTSNPN and CDR2 SVGIG (reference sequence). Trimming cost V 2 bases and J 8 bases, with 15 bases left between them. For the CDR3, the DNA is TGTGCCTGGAGTAGGGGCGCCCCAGGGGAAGCTTTCTTT. Amino acid sequence: CAWSRGAPGEAFF.

J is TRBJ2-3 and V is TRBV7-2; possibly TRBD2 for D (6 bases). Germline CDR1 and CDR2: SGHTA and FQGNSA. The CDR3 runs to 14 residues. The germline V and J ends were trimmed by 8 bases and 1 base, with 13 bases remaining between them. CDR3 nucleotides: TGTGCCAGCGGGGGGACTTTCCGCACAGATACGCAGTATTTT. This sequence encodes CASGGTFRTDTQYF.

The V call is TRBV28, the J call TRBJ2-1; TRBD1 matches 9 bases. Looked up from germline, CDR1 is MDHEN and CDR2 is SYDVKM. The ends lost 6 bases at V and 3 bases at J; junction bases unmatched: 9. The CDR3 is 16 residues long. The CDR3 sequence is CASSRTGTGFYNEQFF. Written as DNA, the CDR3 is TGTGCCAGCAGCAGAACCGGGACAGGGTTCTACAATGAGCAGTTCTTC.

The CDR3 spells CAWSGASGNTIYF. The CDR3, as DNA: TGTGCCTGGTCAGGGGCCTCTGGAAACACCATATATTTT. The chain employs TRBV30 and TRBJ1-3; TRBD1 might be the D (6 bases). The germline V gene encodes CDR1 GTSNPN and CDR2 SVGIG (reference sequence). Trimming took 5 bases from V and 0 from J, leaving 8 bases between them. The CDR3 contains 13 residues.

V and J are TRBV28 and TRBJ1-2, with D hard to call. The V end was cut by 4 bases, the J end by 8 bases, with 5 bases between. CDR3 size: 10 residues. Germline-derived CDR1 and CDR2 are MDHEN and SYDVKM. Written as DNA, the CDR3 is TGTGCCAGCAGTTCCGTGGGCTACACCTTC. As protein: CASSSVGYTF.

This clone was recorded a few times. The chain has TRBV7-2 and TRBJ1-4; possibly TRBD1 for D (6 bases). Germline CDR1 is SGHTA and CDR2 is FQGNSA. The CDR3 has 14 amino acids. V lost 6 bases and J lost 11, with 19 bases in between. This chain's CDR3 is CASRPPGQVEKLFF. CDR3 coding DNA: TGTGCCAGCAGACCACCGGGACAAGTCGAGAAACTGTTTTTT.

This chain connects TRBV15 to TRBJ1-4; 8 bases agree with TRBD1. CDR3 length: 15 residues. The germline V gene encodes CDR1 LNHNV and CDR2 YYDKDF (reference sequence). V shed 6 bases and J 4 bases; nucleotides not matched to a gene: 7. CDR3 loop: CATRVRDRYNEKLFF. The CDR3 region has the DNA TGTGCCACCAGAGTGCGGGACAGGTATAATGAAAAACTGTTTTTT.

This clone showed up just a few times. The chain combines TRBV6-4 with TRBJ2-1; 8 bases fit TRBD2. Trimming cost V 4 bases and J 6 bases; bases outside gene matches: 8. This CDR3 contains 15 residues. From germline, CDR1 is MRHNA and CDR2 SNTAGT. CDR3 amino acids: CASSAEAGGSNEQFF. CDR3 sequence (DNA): TGTGCCAGCAGTGCGGAGGCGGGAGGATCCAATGAGCAGTTCTTC.

The rearrangement joins TRBV27 to TRBJ2-7; 7 bases line up with TRBD1. Germline assignment: CDR1 MNHEY and CDR2 SMNVEV (reference sequence). V was pared by 5 bases and J by 3 bases, with 7 bases of the junction left unmatched. This CDR3 is 14 amino acids long. Here the CDR3 DNA reads TGTGCCAGCAGTCCACAGGGGAGCGGCTACGAGCAGTACTTC. Amino acid sequence: CASSPQGSGYEQYF.

The V gene is TRBV7-3, the J gene TRBJ2-7, with a tentative D call TRBD1 (6 bases). CDR1 is SGHTA, CDR2 FQGTGA, per germline. This CDR3 has 14 residues. The V end lost 4 bases, the J end lost 2 bases, and 12 bases lay between the germline ends. Written as DNA, the CDR3 is TGTGCCAGCAGCTCAGGACAGATTCCCTACGAGCAGTACTTC. Translated, it gives CASSSGQIPYEQYF.

Note on this clone: At one of its ends the junction is not consistent with the germline gene, which may arise from a read error. The V call is TRBV6-1, the J call TRBJ2-7; D is unresolved. Germline V lookup: CDR1 MNHNS, CDR2 SASEGT. CDR3 length: 8 amino acids. The CDR3 here is CASSDREF. Here the CDR3 DNA reads TGTGCCAGCAGTGATAGAGAATTC.